This TCR beta chain was sequenced in a study of regulatory T cells in long-lasting Graves disease. Documented time point: persistent/refractory GD, antithyroid drugs over 5 years with positive TRAb. Following extraction of RNA from PBMCs, that RNA was used to make the TCR library. In germline, CDR1 is MNHNS, CDR2 SASEGT. V lost 6 bases and J 1 base, leaving 12 bases between the germline ends. The CDR3 runs 14 residues. This clonotype was observed many times. HTBI primers from iRepertoire and Arm-PCR of CDR3 regions yielded the TCR beta libraries. Via MiXCR, TCRdb re-called the multiplex PCR reads, giving one row per CDR3 protein. The sample consists of about 290,000 distinct CDR3 sequences, 22% of them appearing once.

The chain uses TRBV6-1 and TRBJ2-5; D possibly uses TRBD1 or TRBD2 (5 bases each). Specimen: peripheral blood mononuclear cells (PBMCs), collected when the disease was refractory, from a patient treated with antithyroid drugs. The origin of this receptor is a female donor with Graves disease. The CDR3 is CASRIGDAQETQYF. In nucleotides, the CDR3 is TGTGCCAGCAGGATAGGGGACGCCCAAGAGACCCAGTACTTC.